The rows below give T cell receptor beta chains drawn from one sample of a study of response to subunit inactivated influenza vaccine. A single record per CDR3 protein comes from TCRdb applying MiXCR to the RT-PCR reads. The sample has hundreds of thousands of distinct CDR3 sequences; about 25% are singletons. The sample was CD4+ T cells sorted from PBMCs, taken 5 days after vaccination. The source of these receptors is a man over 45 who received an inactivated influenza vaccine. CDR3s include the opening cysteine and the closing phenylalanine or tryptophan. D genes are given only for firm matches. The listing skips clone size in some rows; elsewhere it reads once, few, many or a size class.

V: TRBV2
J: TRBJ2-1
size: .
D: .
CDR3: CASSEGAYNEQFF
DNA: TGTGCCAGCAGTGAGGGCGCATACAATGAGCAGTTCTTC

V: TRBV10-3
J: TRBJ2-6
size: .
D: .
CDR3: CASTSGPVLTF
DNA: TGTGCCAGCACGTCGGGCCCCGTCCTGACTTTC

V: TRBV21-1
J: TRBJ2-7
size: .
D: .
CDR3: CASRDKKRTGGCYEQYF
DNA: TGTGCCAGCAGGGATAAAAAAAGGACAGGGGGCTGTTACGAGCAGTACTTC

V: TRBV24-1
J: TRBJ2-1
size: few
D: .
CDR3: CATSEGHNLNEQFF
DNA: TGTGCCACCAGTGAGGGACATAACTTAAATGAGCAGTTCTTC

V: TRBV20-1
J: TRBJ1-1
size: .
D: .
CDR3: CSAPDRDIEAFF
DNA: TGCAGTGCCCCAGACCGGGACATAGAAGCTTTCTTT

V: TRBV20-1
J: TRBJ1-2
size: .
D: .
CDR3: CRGNQGIGGYTF
DNA: TGCAGGGGAAACCAGGGTATCGGTGGCTACACCTTC

V: TRBV5-6
J: TRBJ1-2
size: few
D: .
CDR3: CASSLFRRQTSNYGYTF
DNA: TGTGCCAGCAGCTTGTTCCGGAGGCAGACCTCTAACTATGGCTACACCTTC

V: TRBV5-6
J: TRBJ2-1
size: .
D: .
CDR3: CASSLVQGRNEQFF
DNA: TGTGCCAGCAGCTTGGTCCAGGGTAGAAATGAGCAGTTCTTC

V: TRBV3-1
J: TRBJ2-2
size: few
D: .
CDR3: CASSQSLVGTGELFF
DNA: TGTGCCAGCAGCCAAAGCTTGGTCGGCACCGGGGAGCTGTTTTTT

V: TRBV12-3/TRBV12-4
J: TRBJ1-1
size: .
D: .
CDR3: CASRAQLNTEAFF
DNA: TGTGCCAGCAGGGCGCAGTTGAACACTGAAGCTTTCTTT

V: TRBV7-8
J: TRBJ2-5
size: .
D: .
CDR3: CASSLGGTRWAQYF
DNA: TGTGCCAGCAGCTTAGGGGGAACCCGTTGGGCCCAGTACTTC

V: TRBV12-3/TRBV12-4
J: TRBJ2-1
size: few
D: .
CDR3: CASSLLKRWGIHEQFF
DNA: TGTGCCAGCAGTTTATTAAAAAGGTGGGGAATACATGAGCAGTTCTTC

V: TRBV11-2
J: TRBJ1-1
size: .
D: TRBD1
CDR3: CASSPSTGPMNTEAFF
DNA: TGTGCCAGCAGCCCTTCGACAGGGCCAATGAACACTGAAGCTTTCTTT

V: TRBV3-1
J: TRBJ2-1
size: .
D: TRBD2
CDR3: CASSQDGGGALEQFF
DNA: TGTGCCAGCAGCCAAGATGGCGGGGGGGCACTTGAGCAGTTCTTC

V: TRBV4-3
J: TRBJ2-1
size: few
D: .
CDR3: CASSQDRRGQAYNEQFF
DNA: TGCGCCAGCAGCCAAGATCGTCGGGGGCAAGCGTACAATGAGCAGTTCTTC

V: TRBV5-1
J: TRBJ1-2
size: .
D: .
CDR3: CASSLAVGQDGYTF
DNA: TGCGCCAGCAGCTTGGCCGTGGGGCAGGATGGCTACACCTTC

V: TRBV11-2
J: TRBJ1-4
size: few
D: .
CDR3: CASSLGFREDEKLFF
DNA: TGTGCCAGCAGCTTAGGATTTAGGGAGGATGAAAAACTGTTTTTT

V: TRBV7-6
J: TRBJ2-5
size: .
D: .
CDR3: CASSLAKGGQETQYF
DNA: TGTGCCAGCAGCTTAGCGAAAGGGGGCCAAGAGACCCAGTACTTC

V: TRBV28
J: TRBJ2-5
size: few
D: .
CDR3: CASIDRPWYQETQYF
DNA: TGTGCCAGCATTGACAGGCCCTGGTACCAAGAGACCCAGTACTTC

V: TRBV4-2
J: TRBJ2-1
size: few
D: .
CDR3: CASSQARGRNEQFF
DNA: TGTGCCAGCAGCCAAGCAAGGGGAAGGAATGAGCAGTTCTTC

V: TRBV9
J: TRBJ2-1
size: once
D: TRBD1
CDR3: CASSPGGVRWDNEQFF
DNA: TGTGCCAGCAGCCCAGGGGGTGTAAGATGGGACAATGAGCAGTTCTTC

V: TRBV10-3
J: TRBJ2-2
size: .
D: TRBD1
CDR3: CAISRQGSGELFF
DNA: TGTGCCATCAGCAGACAGGGCTCCGGGGAGCTGTTTTTT

V: TRBV6-2/TRBV6-3
J: TRBJ2-7
size: few
D: .
CDR3: CASSYGGPRHEQYF
DNA: TGTGCCAGCAGTTACGGGGGGCCACGCCACGAGCAGTACTTC

V: TRBV30
J: TRBJ1-2
size: once
D: .
CDR3: CAWSAARVRRKPNYGYTF
DNA: TGTGCCTGGAGTGCTGCCCGGGTTCGCCGAAAACCAAACTATGGCTACACCTTC

V: TRBV20-1
J: TRBJ2-3
size: few
D: .
CDR3: CSASGLKNTDTQYF
DNA: TGCAGTGCTTCGGGACTTAAAAACACAGATACGCAGTATTTT

V: TRBV5-1
J: TRBJ2-4
size: few
D: .
CDR3: CASSPRWGPRAIQYF
DNA: TGCGCCAGCAGCCCCCGGTGGGGGCCCAGGGCCATTCAGTACTTC